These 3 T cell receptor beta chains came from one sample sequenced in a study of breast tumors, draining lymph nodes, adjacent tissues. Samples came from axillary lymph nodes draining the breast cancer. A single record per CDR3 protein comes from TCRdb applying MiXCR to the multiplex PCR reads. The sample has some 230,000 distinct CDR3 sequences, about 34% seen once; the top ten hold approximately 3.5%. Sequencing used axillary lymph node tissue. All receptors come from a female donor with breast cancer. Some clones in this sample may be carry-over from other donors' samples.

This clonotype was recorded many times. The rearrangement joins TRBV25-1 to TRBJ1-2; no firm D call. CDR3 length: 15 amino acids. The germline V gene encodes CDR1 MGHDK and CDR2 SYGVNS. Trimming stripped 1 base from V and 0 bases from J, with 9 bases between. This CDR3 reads CASSEWRATNYGYTF. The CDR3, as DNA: TGTGCCAGCAGTGAATGGAGGGCCACTAACTATGGCTACACCTTC.

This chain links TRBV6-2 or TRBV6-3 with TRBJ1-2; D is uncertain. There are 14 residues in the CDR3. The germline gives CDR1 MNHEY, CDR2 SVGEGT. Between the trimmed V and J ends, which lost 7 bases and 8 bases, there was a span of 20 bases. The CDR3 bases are TGTGCCAGCATCCACTCAGCGGGCGCGGCGGGCTACACCTTC. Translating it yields CASIHSAGAAGYTF.

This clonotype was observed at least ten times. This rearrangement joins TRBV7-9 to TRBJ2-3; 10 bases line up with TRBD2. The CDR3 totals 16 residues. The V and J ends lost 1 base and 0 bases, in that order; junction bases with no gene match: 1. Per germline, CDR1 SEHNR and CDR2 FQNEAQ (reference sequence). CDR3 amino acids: CASSLVTSGSTDTQYF. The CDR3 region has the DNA TGTGCCAGCAGCTTAGTGACTAGCGGGAGCACAGATACGCAGTATTTT. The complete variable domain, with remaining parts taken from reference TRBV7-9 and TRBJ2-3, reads DTGVSQNPRHKITKRGQNVTFRCDPISEHNRLYWYRQTLGQGPEFLTYFQNEAQLEKSRLLSDRFSAERPKGSFSTLEIQRTEQGDSAMYLCASSLVTSGSTDTQYFGPGTRLTVL.